The 16 T cell receptor beta chains below were found in one sample sequenced in a study of T cell changes during pregnancy in multiple sclerosis. Profiling relied on immunoSEQ multiplex PCR, and the TCRdb table lists in-frame clones only, not all of them. The data show around 70,000 clones, roughly nine tenths seen once. Sequenced material: peripheral blood, taken in the second trimester of pregnancy. Every receptor here comes from a female donor with multiple sclerosis, enrolled in a pregnancy study.

The gene calls are TRBV19 and TRBJ1-2; the match to TRBD1 covers 7 bases. Trimming at V came to 0 bases and at J to 1 base, leaving 8 bases not matched to a gene. The germline V gene encodes CDR1 LNHDA and CDR2 SQIVND (reference sequence). The CDR3 loop spans 17 amino acids. CDR3 in amino acids: CASSIDPRTGRNYGYTF. In DNA, the CDR3 is TGTGCCAGTAGTATAGATCCGAGGACAGGCCGTAACTATGGCTACACCTTC. The whole variable domain, remainder taken from reference TRBV19 and TRBJ1-2, is DGGITQSPKYLFRKEGQNVTLSCEQNLNHDAMYWYRQDPGQGLRLIYYSQIVNDFQKGDIAEGYSVSREKKESFPLTVTSAQKNPTAFYLCASSIDPRTGRNYGYTFGSGTRLTVV.

The chain recombines TRBV18 with TRBJ2-2, with 9 bases lining up with TRBD1. In germline, CDR1 is KGHSH, CDR2 LQKENI. Germline trimming cut 4 bases from V and 2 bases from J; bases unmatched to any gene: 5. The CDR3 consists of 16 residues. In DNA, the CDR3 is TGTGCCAGCTCACTAAACAGGGGGCCCAACACCGGGGAGCTGTTTTTT. This sequence encodes CASSLNRGPNTGELFF.

The chain carries TRBV7-6 and TRBJ2-5; weak D call: TRBD1 (6 bases). With 1 base removed from V and 3 bases from J, the gap between germline ends came to 9 bases. CDR1 and CDR2 (germline): SGHVS, FNYEAQ. The CDR3 is made up of 14 amino acids. The CDR3 loop reads CASSLGTDKETQYF. The CDR3 DNA reads TGTGCCAGCAGCTTAGGGACAGACAAAGAGACCCAGTACTTC.

The gene calls are TRBV6-1 and TRBJ2-5; 11 bases align to TRBD2. V lost 2 bases, J lost 3 bases, and 2 bases stayed unmatched. The CDR3 runs to 15 residues. CDR1 and CDR2 from the germline V gene are MNHNS and SASEGT. The CDR3 loop is CASSELAGGEETQYF. DNA for the CDR3: TGTGCCAGCAGTGAACTAGCGGGGGGTGAAGAGACCCAGTACTTC.

The chain carries TRBV4-1 and TRBJ2-5, with 8 bases fitting TRBD1. The V gene end was trimmed by 5 bases and the J gene end by 2 bases; junction bases not matched to a gene: 10. The germline gives CDR1 MGHRA, CDR2 YSYEKL. The CDR3 contains 16 residues. CDR3 sequence: CASSSRDRGEQETQYF. CDR3 bases: TGCGCCAGCAGCTCGCGAGACAGGGGCGAACAAGAGACCCAGTACTTC.

This clone was detected once. V gene TRBV7-9 combines with J gene TRBJ2-3, with 7 positions matching TRBD1. The CDR3 runs 17 residues. Losses at the gene ends were 4 bases for V and 0 bases for J; bases not matched to a gene: 10. The V gene's germline CDR1 is SEHNR and CDR2 FQNEAQ (reference sequence). This CDR3 reads CASSSLGRDSSTDTQYF. The CDR3 DNA is TGTGCCAGCAGCTCCTTGGGCCGGGACAGTAGCACAGATACGCAGTATTTT.

V gene TRBV12-5 combines with J gene TRBJ2-2, with TRBD1 matching over 9 bases. V gave up 0 bases and J gave up 5 bases; unmatched junction bases: 10. The V gene's germline CDR1 is LGHNT and CDR2 FRNRAP. This CDR3 is built from 18 residues. The CDR3 reads CASGLVPKQGAETGELFF. CDR3 sequence (DNA): TGTGCTAGTGGTTTGGTACCGAAACAGGGGGCTGAAACCGGGGAGCTGTTTTTT.

V is TRBV6-1 and J is TRBJ2-3, with no clear D. V lost 4 bases and J lost 7, with 12 bases in between. This CDR3 is 13 amino acids long. The germline CDR1 and CDR2 sequences are MNHNS and SASEGT. CDR3 in amino acids: CASSGAWANTQYF. The DNA for the CDR3 is TGTGCCAGCAGTGGGGCCTGGGCAAATACGCAGTATTTT.

CDR3 in amino acids: CASKKPGGLNEQYF. CDR3 nucleotide sequence: TGTGCCAGCAAGAAGCCAGGGGGGTTGAACGAGCAGTACTTC. The chain employs TRBV27 and TRBJ2-7, with D perhaps matching TRBD1 (7 bases). CDR1 is MNHEY and CDR2 is SMNVEV in the germline V gene (reference sequence). The CDR3 extends over 14 amino acids. Deletions cut 7 bases from V and 5 bases from J, with 18 bases between.

This chain joins TRBV7-9 and TRBJ2-7; 7 bases align to TRBD1. The CDR3 spans 11 residues. CDR1 SEHNR and CDR2 FQNEAQ come from the germline V gene (reference sequence). After removal of 7 bases from V and 4 bases from J, the junction contained 1 base not matched to a gene. CDR3 bases: TGTGCCAGCAAACAGGGGTACGAGCAGTACTTC. Amino acid sequence: CASKQGYEQYF. Based on the CDR3 plus reference TRBV7-9 and TRBJ2-7, the full variable domain is DTGVSQNPRHKITKRGQNVTFRCDPISEHNRLYWYRQTLGQGPEFLTYFQNEAQLEKSRLLSDRFSAERPKGSFSTLEIQRTEQGDSAMYLCASKQGYEQYFGPGTRLTVT.

The genes are TRBV9 and TRBJ2-1; tentative D call: TRBD2 (5 bases). Trimming took off 0 bases at V and 0 bases at J, with 7 bases between the two ends. The V gene's germline CDR1 is SGDLS and CDR2 YYNGEE. CDR3 length equals 15 residues. CDR3 DNA: TGTGCCAGCAGCGTAGTGGGGAGCTCCTACAATGAGCAGTTCTTC. This gives the protein CASSVVGSSYNEQFF.

This clone was detected once. The chain has TRBV27 and TRBJ2-4, with D possibly matching TRBD2 (6 bases). This CDR3 comprises 16 residues. Germline V gives CDR1 MNHEY, CDR2 SMNVEV (reference sequence). The ends were cut back, 4 bases at V and 8 bases at J, with 21 bases in the middle. The CDR3: CASSSAGRGDGDIQYF. The CDR3 DNA reads TGTGCCAGCAGTTCCGCGGGACGAGGAGACGGAGACATTCAGTACTTC.

The chain recombines TRBV4-2 with TRBJ2-3; 7 nucleotides match TRBD2. Trimming took 0 bases from V and 5 from J; bases not matched to a gene: 5. CDR3 length: 15 amino acids. The germline gives CDR1 LGHNA, CDR2 YNFKEQ. The CDR3, as DNA: TGTGCCAGCAGCCAAGATGGACTAGAGAGAGATACGCAGTATTTT. Its protein is CASSQDGLERDTQYF.

In regard to this clone: This same CDR3 is encoded by further DNA sequences in the sample. The V call is TRBV5-4, the J call TRBJ1-2; D is unresolved. V lost 4 bases and J lost 0, with 16 bases in between. This CDR3 region has 16 residues. Germline V CDR1 and CDR2: SGHNT, YYREEE (reference sequence). The CDR3 loop is CASSPSGQEANYGYTF. The CDR3 nucleotides read TGTGCCAGCAGCCCCAGCGGGCAGGAAGCTAACTATGGCTACACCTTC.

This chain uses TRBV7-9 with TRBJ2-3; TRBD2 aligns across 10 bases. Trimming at V came to 1 base and at J to 4 bases, leaving 5 bases not matched to a gene. The length of the CDR3 is 16 residues. From germline, CDR1 is SEHNR and CDR2 FQNEAQ (reference sequence). CDR3 bases: TGTGCCAGCAGCTTAGGTCCTAGCGGGGGCCCAGATACGCAGTATTTT. This codes for CASSLGPSGGPDTQYF.

The chain links TRBV5-1 to TRBJ2-6; tentative D call: TRBD1 (5 bases). The CDR3 is 15 residues long. V gave up 5 bases and J gave up 0 bases, with 9 bases separating them. Germline values: CDR1 SGHRS, CDR2 YFSETQ. The CDR3 region has the DNA TGCGCCAGCAGTCAGGGCAGCTCTGGGGCCAACGTCCTGACTTTC. It is translated as CASSQGSSGANVLTF.